A single T cell receptor (beta chain) is shown here with its context. Its antigen is currently unknown. The data stem from a study of STAT3 mutations in large granular lymphocyte leukemia. Study-level information: Roughly half the longitudinally sequenced T-LGLL patients had canonical STAT3 mutations. Study-wide results and caveats: Every T-cell large granular lymphocyte leukemia patient had at least one immunodominant TCR beta clonotype. Differing intervals and regimens complicate linking therapy response to clone burden. Persisting codominant clonotypes may have hidden a small pathogenic clone. All newly emerging clones after therapy were STAT3 wild type.

In germline, CDR1 is SEHNR, CDR2 FQNEAQ (reference sequence). This CDR3 is 16 amino acids long. Deletions cut 2 bases from V and 3 bases from J, with 14 bases between. Sequencing used immunoSEQ multiplex PCR; TCRdb keeps in-frame clones, though not all of them. The data show fewer than 8,000 clones, 60% to 85% seen once. Sequenced: peripheral blood mononuclear cells. The gene calls are TRBV7-9 and TRBJ2-1; maybe TRBD2 (7 bases). This clonotype originated in a woman between 40 and 55 years old with T-cell large granular lymphocyte leukemia. Some clones in this sample may be carry-over from other donors' samples. CDR3 nucleotide sequence: TGTGCCAGCAGCTTAACGGGAGGACAGATCTACAATGAGCAGTTCTTC. Its protein product is CASSLTGGQIYNEQFF.